The rows below give T cell receptor beta chains drawn from one sample of a study of T cells in Graves' hyperthyroidism and ophthalmopathy. TCRdb used MiXCR to reprocess the multiplex PCR reads, holding one entry per CDR3 protein. The table has about 300,000 distinct CDR3 sequences, roughly 15% seen once. The sequenced material came from blood. These receptors all come from a man younger than 45 with Graves' hyperthyroidism. Each CDR3 is given with its conserved first and last residue. The order of the fields is V gene, D gene, clone size, J gene, CDR3 DNA, CDR3 protein. D genes are given only for firm matches. Size is stated for part of the rows, as once, few or many counts, or as a class when the clone is expanded.

TRBV12-5	.	many	TRBJ2-3	TGTGCTAGTGGTTTCAAACCCATAGATACGCAGTATTTT	CASGFKPIDTQYF
TRBV28	.	many	TRBJ1-2	TGTGCCAGCAGGGCACATCATGGCTACACCTTC	CASRAHHGYTF
TRBV5-1	TRBD2	many	TRBJ2-2	TGCGCCAGCAGCTTGGTTCTAGCGGGACGGACGAACACCGGGGAGCTGTTTTTT	CASSLVLAGRTNTGELFF
TRBV12-3/TRBV12-4	TRBD2	many	TRBJ2-7	TGTGCCAGCAGTTTCACCGGGACTAGATACGAGCAGTACTTC	CASSFTGTRYEQYF
TRBV28	.	many	TRBJ2-7	TGTGCCAGCAGACCTAGTTGGAAGCAGTACTTC	CASRPSWKQYF
TRBV14	TRBD1	.	TRBJ2-1	TGTGCCAGCAGCCACTGGACAGGGGGTAATGAGCAGTTCTTC	CASSHWTGGNEQFF
TRBV5-5	.	many	TRBJ1-1	TGTGCCAGCAGCTTGGGGGTCGAAGCTTTCTTT	CASSLGVEAFF
TRBV27	TRBD2	many	TRBJ2-5	TGTGCCAGCAGGCGACTAGCGGTTGGGTGGGGAGAGACCCAGTACTTC	CASRRLAVGWGETQYF
TRBV24-1	.	many	TRBJ2-3	TGTGCCACCAGTGATCCCAGTCTCGTGGATACGCAGTATTTT	CATSDPSLVDTQYF
TRBV20-1	TRBD1	once	TRBJ2-5	TGCAGTGCCCTTCCCCGGGACAGGGGAGGGGGTGAGACCCAGTACTTC	CSALPRDRGGGETQYF
TRBV4-1	.	.	TRBJ1-4	TGCGCCAGCAGCCAAGGCAGGAATAATGAAAAACTGTTTTTT	CASSQGRNNEKLFF
TRBV12-3/TRBV12-4	.	many	TRBJ2-3	TGTGCCAGCAGTTATGACCTAAGGTATACGCAGTATTTT	CASSYDLRYTQYF
TRBV5-1	TRBD1	.	TRBJ1-2	TGCGCCAGCAAAACCGGGACAGGGGGCTATGGCTACACCTTC	CASKTGTGGYGYTF
TRBV27	TRBD2	many	TRBJ2-5	TGTGCCAGCAGCTTACTAGCGGGAGGAGAGACCCAGTACTTC	CASSLLAGGETQYF
TRBV3-1	TRBD1	many	TRBJ1-5	TGTGCCAGCAGCCAAGGGACAGGGGAACAGCCCCAGCATTTT	CASSQGTGEQPQHF
TRBV10-3	.	.	TRBJ1-2	TGTGCCATCAGTGAGTCTTCTTCAGGCTATAACTATGGCTACACCTTC	CAISESSSGYNYGYTF
TRBV4-2	TRBD1	.	TRBJ1-1	TGTGCCAGCAGCCAAGATTCGACAGGGGCTGAAGCTTTCTTT	CASSQDSTGAEAFF
TRBV24-1	TRBD2	.	TRBJ2-1	TGTGCCACCAGTGGAGGGCTAGCGGTGGGGAGTGAGCAGTTCTTC	CATSGGLAVGSEQFF
TRBV5-1	.	.	TRBJ2-2	TGCGCCAGCAGCTTGGCGGCCCCTGTTGGGGGGGAGCTGTTTTTT	CASSLAAPVGGELFF
TRBV3-1	.	.	TRBJ2-6	TGTGCCAGCAGCCAAGATTCTAGGGACCTCCTCTTCTCTGGGGCCAACGTCCTGACTTTC	CASSQDSRDLLFSGANVLTF
TRBV5-8	.	.	TRBJ2-5	TGTGCCAGCAGCTTGGGGGGAATGATGGGGGAGACCCAGTACTTC	CASSLGGMMGETQYF
TRBV7-9	.	.	TRBJ1-6	TGTGCCAGCAGCCCTCCAGGGGTTTCACCCCTCCACTTT	CASSPPGVSPLHF
TRBV5-1	.	.	TRBJ1-5	TGCGCCAGCCGGCTTTGGGGGGGGGCGGACAATCAGCCCCAGCATTTT	CASRLWGGADNQPQHF
TRBV11-3	.	many	TRBJ1-1	TGTGCCAGCAGCTCACTGGGGGGGATGTCTGAAGCTTTCTTT	CASSSLGGMSEAFF
TRBV19	TRBD1	once	TRBJ2-7	TGTGCCAGTAGTATAAGTGACAGGGCCGAGCAGTACTTC	CASSISDRAEQYF
TRBV4-1	TRBD2	once	TRBJ2-5	TGCGCCAGCAGCCAAGGAGTTAGCGGGAGGGGGGAGACCCAGTACTTC	CASSQGVSGRGETQYF
TRBV10-3	.	few	TRBJ2-1	TGTGCCATCAGTGAGCGGACCGGTTCCTACAATGAGCAGTTCTTC	CAISERTGSYNEQFF
TRBV7-9	.	few	TRBJ1-1	TGTGCCAGCAGCTTACAGGGCGGACGCTTGAACACTGAAGCTTTCTTT	CASSLQGGRLNTEAFF
TRBV20-1	TRBD2	many	TRBJ2-7	TGCAGTGTAGATGGGCGGCGGGAGGGCTACGAGCAGTACTTC	CSVDGRREGYEQYF
TRBV30	.	.	TRBJ1-2	TGTGCCTGGGACATTAACTATGGCTACACCTTC	CAWDINYGYTF
TRBV12-3/TRBV12-4	.	.	TRBJ1-4	TGTGCCAGCAGTTCAGGGGTAGAAGAAAAACTGTTTTTT	CASSSGVEEKLFF
TRBV20-1	TRBD2	few	TRBJ2-7	TGCAGTGCTCTCACCACTAGCGGGAGCGACGAGCAGTACTTC	CSALTTSGSDEQYF
TRBV6-5	.	many	TRBJ2-7	TGTGCCAGCAGTTACTCTCGCCGACAGGCCTACGAGCAGTACTTC	CASSYSRRQAYEQYF
TRBV20-1	.	.	TRBJ1-5	TGCAGTGTAGTGGAGGGGTATAGCAATCAGCCCCAGCATTTT	CSVVEGYSNQPQHF
TRBV28	TRBD1	many	TRBJ1-4	TGTGCCAGCAGTCCGACAGGGCTGGGTGAAAAACTGTTTTTT	CASSPTGLGEKLFF
TRBV13	.	.	TRBJ2-7	TGTGCCAGCAGTGCCCGGGGCACAAGCTACGAGCAGTACTTC	CASSARGTSYEQYF
TRBV11-2	.	.	TRBJ2-1	TGTGCCAGCGCCAGAGATCCGCAACATTGCGTGGGTTACGGCAATGAGCAGTTCTTC	CASARDPQHCVGYGNEQFF
TRBV9	TRBD2	.	TRBJ2-5	TGTGCCAGCAGCGTAGGAAGTGGTCCGGGGGGAGAGACCCAGTACTTC	CASSVGSGPGGETQYF
TRBV6-1	.	many	TRBJ2-7	TGTGCCAGCAGCCCCCCCGGGGGAGGTGCCTACGAGCAGTACTTC	CASSPPGGGAYEQYF
TRBV7-8	.	many	TRBJ2-5	TGTGCCAGCAGCTTAGTTTCTGGGGAGACCCAGTACTTC	CASSLVSGETQYF
TRBV3-1	TRBD2	few	TRBJ2-3	TGTGCCAGCAGCCAAGATAGTGTACTAGCGGGGGACACAGATACGCAGTATTTT	CASSQDSVLAGDTDTQYF
TRBV27	.	many	TRBJ2-7	TGTGCCAGCAGTTCCCCAGGGGGGAGAGGAGGGGAGCAGTACTTC	CASSSPGGRGGEQYF
TRBV12-3/TRBV12-4	TRBD1	few	TRBJ2-3	TGTGCCAGCAGCGAACAAGACAGGGTCTTCACAGATACGCAGTATTTT	CASSEQDRVFTDTQYF
TRBV2	.	many	TRBJ1-2	TGTGCCAGCAGCGGGAACCCTCTCGGTGGCTACACCTTC	CASSGNPLGGYTF
TRBV9	.	.	TRBJ1-1	TGTGCCAGCAGCCTAACTCTCCGGATGAACACTGAAGCTTTCTTT	CASSLTLRMNTEAFF
TRBV6-1	.	.	TRBJ1-1	TGTGCCAGCAGTGAACTGACAAGAAGGACTGAAGCTTTCTTT	CASSELTRRTEAFF
TRBV6-2/TRBV6-3	TRBD2	.	TRBJ2-7	TGTGCCGGCAGTTACTCGGGACTAGCGGGAGGTGGTTACGAGCAGTACTTC	CAGSYSGLAGGGYEQYF
TRBV10-3	TRBD1	many	TRBJ1-2	TGTGCCATCAGTGGACAGGGGGCCGGGGGCTACACCTTC	CAISGQGAGGYTF
TRBV20-1	.	few	TRBJ2-1	TGCAGTGCTAGCTTGCGGGCAAGCTCCTACAATGAGCAGTTCTTC	CSASLRASSYNEQFF